Listed here are 7 T cell receptor beta chains from one sample, sequenced in a study of beta chain features in type 1 diabetes. Points from the study as a whole: Shorter TCRB CDR3s, moderately but significantly so, were found in Type 1 diabetes patients in all four CD4+ subsets.

The antigens for these receptors are not known. Expressed TCRB transcripts got sequenced, as all isolated RNA was reverse transcribed. TCRdb's table, derived via immunoSEQ multiplex PCR, lists solely in-frame clones and lacks some. The repertoire holds fewer than 45,000 clones, with about 68% as singletons. Sequencing was performed on Tregs from blood. The origin of the receptors is a young man with type 1 diabetes. Some clones in this sample may be carry-over from other donors' samples.

This clone was detected a few times. The chain links TRBV6-5 to TRBJ2-2; TRBD2 is a possible D gene (6 bases). CDR3 length equals 14 residues. Between the trimmed V and J ends, which lost 4 bases and 3 bases, there was a span of 9 bases. Looked up from germline, CDR1 is MNHEY and CDR2 is SVGAGI. CDR3 amino acids: CASSSGGYTGELFF. CDR3 bases: TGTGCCAGCAGTTCCGGGGGTTACACCGGGGAGCTGTTTTTT.

This clone was detected a few times. The rearrangement links TRBV5-1 to TRBJ2-7; D possibly corresponds to TRBD1 (5 bases). With 4 bases removed from V and 7 bases from J, the gap between germline ends came to 15 bases. CDR3 size: 13 residues. Per germline, CDR1 SGHRS and CDR2 YFSETQ. CDR3 DNA sequence: TGCGCCAGCAGCCCCTACAACAGGCGGGAGCAGTACTTC. Amino acid sequence: CASSPYNRREQYF.

The CDR3 sequence: CASSSGGFTDTQYF. The CDR3 DNA is TGTGCCAGCAGTTCCGGCGGTTTCACAGATACGCAGTATTTT. The genes are TRBV28 and TRBJ2-3; D gene unclear. Germline CDR1 reads MDHEN; CDR2 reads SYDVKM. Trimming pared 4 bases from V and 2 bases from J, leaving 10 bases between. The CDR3 covers 14 residues.

This chain joins TRBV6-6 and TRBJ1-2, with TRBD1 as a possible D gene (6 bases). Germline CDR1 is MNHNY and CDR2 is SVGAGI (reference sequence). This CDR3 has 16 residues. The V end was cut by 2 bases, the J end by 2 bases, with 15 bases between. The CDR3 DNA reads TGTGCCAGCAGTTACCCGCCAGGGGCAGGGAACTATGGCTACACCTTC. Translating gives CASSYPPGAGNYGYTF.

This rearrangement joins TRBV28 to TRBJ1-2; D remains ambiguous. Trimming took off 6 bases at V and 1 base at J, with 6 bases between the two ends. The CDR3 is made up of 12 amino acids. Germline V gives CDR1 MDHEN, CDR2 SYDVKM. The CDR3 loop is CASRLINYGYTF. Written as DNA, the CDR3 is TGTGCCAGCAGACTGATTAACTATGGCTACACCTTC.

The chain recombines TRBV6-5 with TRBJ2-7, with no clear D. V was cut by 0 bases and J by 1 base, with 13 bases left in between. The CDR3 spans 16 residues. Germline-derived CDR1 and CDR2 are MNHEY and SVGAGI. The CDR3 is CASSYSFLGLSYEQYF. The CDR3 DNA follows: TGTGCCAGCAGTTACTCGTTCCTGGGCCTTTCCTACGAGCAGTACTTC.

This clone was recorded once. The rearrangement uses TRBV10-3 and TRBJ2-1, with 7 positions matching TRBD1. Germline V lookup: CDR1 ENHRY, CDR2 SYGVKD. This CDR3 spans 14 amino acids. V was clipped by 10 bases and J by 6 bases; unmatched bases: 12. The CDR3 region is CATGTDIGRNEQFF. The CDR3 region has the DNA TGTGCCACTGGGACAGACATTGGTCGCAATGAGCAGTTCTTC.